The rows below give T cell receptor beta chains drawn from one sample of a study of cytomegalovirus exposure and HLA in healthy donors. Sequencing was performed with immunoSEQ multiplex PCR; in TCRdb, only in-frame clones are kept and a portion is missing. This sample yields tens of thousands of clones, of which almost 85% are seen a single time; 9% to 13% belongs to the top ten. Sequenced: PBMCs. The receptor source for this set is a woman aged 18-35 years in good health and CMV-seropositive. Each CDR3 is given with its conserved first and last residue. Each record gives: J gene, D gene, clone size, V gene, CDR3 protein, CDR3 DNA. D genes are given only for firm matches. Expanded clones get a size class; other rows say once, few or many, or leave the size out.

TRBJ1-5,TRBD1,-,TRBV4-1,CASSHRQGSDQPQHF,TGCGCCAGCAGCCACCGACAGGGCAGTGATCAGCCCCAGCATTTT
TRBJ2-1,TRBD2,-,TRBV19,CASSLSGGPGHEQFF,TGTGCCAGTAGCTTAAGCGGGGGGCCCGGCCATGAGCAGTTCTTC
TRBJ2-3,-,-,TRBV7-9,CASSREGTTSTDTQYF,TGTGCCAGCAGCCGGGAAGGGACAACAAGCACAGATACGCAGTATTTT
TRBJ2-7,TRBD1,-,TRBV16,CASSQSTGSYEQYF,TGTGCCAGCAGCCAATCGACAGGGTCCTACGAGCAGTACTTC
TRBJ2-7,TRBD1,-,TRBV28,CASSLQGDSYEQYF,TGTGCCAGCAGTTTGCAGGGGGACTCCTACGAGCAGTACTTC
TRBJ1-1,-,once,TRBV11-2,CASSYFSGLTEAFF,TGTGCCAGCAGCTACTTTAGCGGCCTCACTGAAGCTTTCTTT
TRBJ2-3,TRBD1,-,TRBV28,CASRNLQGYTDTQYF,TGTGCCAGCAGAAACCTACAGGGGTACACAGATACGCAGTATTTT
TRBJ2-3,-,-,TRBV5-1,CASSLIPQGADTQYF,TGCGCCAGCAGCTTGATCCCGCAGGGCGCGGATACGCAGTATTTT
TRBJ2-3,-,-,TRBV29-1,CSASTDTQYF,TGCAGCGCCTCCACAGATACGCAGTATTTT
TRBJ1-5,TRBD1,-,TRBV29-1,CSVNTGGIDQPQHF,TGCAGCGTCAACACAGGGGGGATCGATCAGCCCCAGCATTTT
TRBJ1-6,-,-,TRBV6-1,CASSKDMGQFSPLHF,TGTGCCAGCAGTAAGGACATGGGACAATTTTCACCCCTCCACTTT
TRBJ1-3,-,-,TRBV2,CASSEWEGVSGNTIYF,TGTGCCAGCAGTGAATGGGAGGGGGTTTCTGGAAACACCATATATTTT
TRBJ2-2,TRBD1,-,TRBV28,CASSLSRDRAIGRELFF,TGTGCCAGCAGTCTCTCCCGAGACAGGGCTATTGGTAGGGAGCTGTTTTTT
TRBJ2-1,TRBD2,-,TRBV11-3,CASSELAGEYNEQFF,TGTGCCAGCAGCGAACTAGCGGGGGAATACAATGAGCAGTTCTTC
TRBJ2-7,TRBD1,-,TRBV6-5,CASIATGPSYEQYF,TGTGCCAGCATCGCGACAGGGCCCTCCTACGAGCAGTACTTC
TRBJ1-3,-,-,TRBV4-1,CASSQGGSRGNTIYF,TGCGCCAGCAGCCAAGGTGGCAGTCGAGGAAACACCATATATTTT
TRBJ2-7,-,once,TRBV11-2,CASSQSGSEQYF,TGTGCCAGCAGCCAATCGGGGAGCGAGCAGTACTTC
TRBJ1-2,TRBD1,few,TRBV25-1,CASRSGTGNGYTF,TGTGCCAGCAGGAGCGGGACAGGGAATGGCTACACCTTC
TRBJ2-2,TRBD2,few,TRBV6-1,CASSEAQGGTGELFF,TGTGCCAGCAGTGAAGCCCAGGGAGGGACCGGGGAGCTGTTTTTT
TRBJ1-5,TRBD1,few,TRBV19,CASSNLAGGSHQPQHF,TGTGCCAGTAGTAACCTCGCAGGGGGCTCGCATCAGCCCCAGCATTTT
TRBJ1-2,TRBD1,-,TRBV5-1,CASSNPGQGARGYTF,TGCGCCAGCAGCAACCCGGGACAGGGGGCGCGGGGCTACACCTTC
TRBJ1-1,-,once,TRBV4-2,CASSQAGARKQATEAFF,TGTGCCAGCAGCCAAGCAGGGGCCAGAAAGCAGGCCACTGAAGCTTTCTTT
TRBJ1-1,-,-,TRBV9,CASSVWGDTEAFF,TGTGCCAGCAGCGTTTGGGGGGACACTGAAGCTTTCTTT
TRBJ1-6,-,-,TRBV30,CAWREVGSPLHF,TGTGCCTGGAGGGAGGTCGGGTCACCCCTCCACTTT
TRBJ1-2,-,-,TRBV5-1,CASSLSEEGTYGYTF,TGCGCCAGTTCCTTGAGCGAAGAGGGAACTTATGGCTACACCTTC
TRBJ1-1,-,-,TRBV18,CASSGESGAFF,TGTGCCAGCTCAGGGGAAAGCGGAGCTTTCTTT
TRBJ2-7,TRBD1,-,TRBV25-1,CASSVTGTAVDEQYF,TGTGCCAGCAGTGTGACCGGGACAGCAGTGGACGAGCAGTACTTC
TRBJ1-2,TRBD1,-,TRBV4-1,CASSDHPRDRGRGYTF,TGCGCCAGCAGCGACCACCCCCGGGACAGGGGACGTGGCTACACCTTC
TRBJ2-1,TRBD1,once,TRBV5-1,CASTSSGQGSIEQFF,TGCGCCAGCACTTCTTCAGGACAGGGAAGCATTGAGCAGTTCTTC
TRBJ1-6,TRBD1,-,TRBV9,CASSVEQGVGSPLHF,TGTGCCAGCAGCGTAGAACAGGGGGTGGGTTCACCCCTCCACTTT
TRBJ2-2,TRBD1,-,TRBV11-2,CANGQGVAGELFF,TGTGCCAACGGACAGGGCGTCGCCGGGGAGCTGTTTTTT